Listed here are 31 T cell receptor beta chains from one sample, sequenced in a study of blood T cell repertoires in COVID-19 (dated by TCRdb to 2019 to 2021). Library method: the immunoSEQ multiplex PCR assay. Entries here come from immuneACCESS through TCRdb and include only in-frame sequences with V and J called. Some clones fail to appear in such tables; in the studies checked, an unresolved V gene covers under half of the shortfall, and the cause of the remainder is unknown. The sample table shows a few hundred thousand clones, and about 89% are seen once. More than 3.5% of the sample comes from the top ten. Material: PBMCs or T cells enriched from blood (not recorded which). The origin of the receptors is a woman in her 30s who had recovered from COVID-19.

This clone came up once. The chain combines TRBV2 with TRBJ1-2, with 8 bases matching TRBD1. The CDR3 sequence is 13 residues long. With 6 bases clipped from V and 8 bases from J, the junction kept 8 bases outside the gene matches. The V gene's germline CDR1 is SNHLY and CDR2 FYNNEI. CDR3 DNA sequence: TGTGCCAGCAGGGACAGGGAGACGGGAGGCTACACCTTC. It translates to CASRDRETGGYTF. Variable domain in full (rest from reference TRBV2 and TRBJ1-2): EPEVTQTPSHQVTQMGQEVILRCVPISNHLYFYWYRQILGQKVEFLVSFYNNEISEKSEIFDDQFSVERPDGSNFTLKIRSTKLEDSAMYFCASRDRETGGYTFGSGTRLTVV.

This chain uses TRBV6-5 with TRBJ1-1; D perhaps matches TRBD1 (6 bases). CDR1 and CDR2 (germline): MNHEY, SVGAGI. This CDR3 comprises 15 residues. Trimming removed 11 bases at V and 1 base at J, with 20 bases between. CDR3 protein: CAGTPGASGNTEAFF. CDR3 nucleotide sequence: TGTGCCGGCACGCCAGGGGCCAGCGGGAACACTGAAGCTTTCTTT.

The genes are TRBV9 and TRBJ2-7, with 9 bases fitting TRBD1. The CDR3 covers 15 residues. V gave up 4 bases and J gave up 3 bases; unmatched junction bases: 8. The germline V gene has CDR1 SGDLS and CDR2 YYNGEE. CDR3 residues: CASSPHWDRDYEQYF. For the CDR3, the DNA is TGTGCCAGCAGCCCACACTGGGACAGGGACTACGAGCAGTACTTC.

V usage is TRBV5-1 and J usage is TRBJ1-2; D is possibly TRBD1 (6 bases). Between the trimmed V and J ends, which lost 4 bases and 4 bases, there was a span of 8 bases. The CDR3 spans 12 residues. CDR1 and CDR2 (germline): SGHRS, YFSETQ. CDR3 coding DNA: TGCGCCAGCAGCGTGGACAGCTATGGCTACACCTTC. Its translation is CASSVDSYGYTF. Full variable domain (outside the CDR3, taken from reference TRBV5-1 and TRBJ1-2): KAGVTQTPRYLIKTRGQQVTLSCSPISGHRSVSWYQQTPGQGLQFLFEYFSETQRNKGNFPGRFSGRQFSNSRSEMNVSTLELGDSALYLCASSVDSYGYTFGSGTRLTVV.

The rearrangement links TRBV20-1 to TRBJ1-2; D uncertain. The ends were cut back, 3 bases at V and 10 bases at J, with 12 bases in the middle. CDR3 length: 11 residues. CDR1 DFQATT and CDR2 SNEGSKA come from the germline V gene (reference sequence). DNA of the CDR3: TGCAGTGCTAGTAACAGTGGTGACTACACCTTC. This codes for CSASNSGDYTF.

This chain joins TRBV19 and TRBJ1-2; D possibly corresponds to TRBD1 (5 bases). The CDR3 is 16 amino acids. The ends were cut back, 6 bases at V and 0 bases at J, with 17 bases in the middle. Germline CDR1 is LNHDA and CDR2 is SQIVND (reference sequence). CDR3 sequence: CASRDRSEPANYGYTF. CDR3 DNA sequence: TGTGCCAGTAGAGACAGATCCGAACCAGCTAACTATGGCTACACCTTC. The variable domain in full, with the rest retrieved from reference TRBV19 and TRBJ1-2, is DGGITQSPKYLFRKEGQNVTLSCEQNLNHDAMYWYRQDPGQGLRLIYYSQIVNDFQKGDIAEGYSVSREKKESFPLTVTSAQKNPTAFYLCASRDRSEPANYGYTFGSGTRLTVV.

V gene TRBV18 combines with J gene TRBJ1-2; D is ambiguous. V lost 3 bases, J lost 1 base, and 18 bases lay in between. Germline CDR1 is KGHSH and CDR2 is LQKENI. The CDR3 totals 17 residues. The CDR3 region is CASSPFSGREINYGYTF. CDR3 DNA sequence: TGTGCCAGCTCACCCTTCTCAGGCCGGGAGATTAACTATGGCTACACCTTC.

The chain has TRBV29-1 and TRBJ2-1; 12 bases are shared with TRBD1. Germline V CDR1 and CDR2: SQVTM, ANQGSEA. Losses at the gene ends were 7 bases for V and 8 bases for J; bases not matched to a gene: 6. The CDR3 totals 13 residues. The CDR3 nucleotides read TGCAGCGCTAGGGGACAGGGGGCTCATGAGCAGTTCTTC. It codes for CSARGQGAHEQFF.

The chain carries TRBV19 and TRBJ2-4, with D tentatively TRBD1 (6 bases). Germline V gene sequence: CDR1 LNHDA, CDR2 SQIVND (reference sequence). Between the trimmed V and J ends, which lost 1 base and 2 bases, there was a span of 9 bases. The CDR3 covers 15 residues. CDR3 residues: CASSIVRDTKNIQYF. In nucleotides, the CDR3 is TGTGCCAGTAGTATAGTTAGGGACACCAAAAACATTCAGTACTTC.

Only a few counts were recorded for this clone. V gene TRBV28 combines with J gene TRBJ1-1; D not resolved. Per the germline V gene, CDR1 is MDHEN and CDR2 is SYDVKM. The CDR3 spans 15 residues. The V gene lost 3 bases and the J gene lost 3 bases, with 14 bases spanning the gap. The CDR3 DNA sequence: TGTGCCAGCAGTTTCTGGAGCCAGCCTCACACTGAAGCTTTCTTT. Its translation is CASSFWSQPHTEAFF.

The chain uses TRBV5-1 and TRBJ2-7, with D possibly being TRBD2 (6 bases). Trimming pared 4 bases from V and 5 bases from J, leaving 13 bases between. CDR3 length: 13 amino acids. CDR1 SGHRS and CDR2 YFSETQ come from the germline V gene. The DNA of the CDR3 is TGCGCCAGCAGCCGGGACTTGTTTGACGAGCAGTACTTC. The encoded protein is CASSRDLFDEQYF.

V gene TRBV19 combines with J gene TRBJ1-1; 7 bases are shared with TRBD1. V lost 6 bases to trimming and J lost 2 bases; unmatched junction nucleotides: 9. The CDR3 spans 15 residues. CDR1 LNHDA and CDR2 SQIVND come from the germline V gene (reference sequence). CDR3 loop: CASRDLTGPNTEAFF. In nucleotides, the CDR3 is TGTGCCAGTAGGGATCTGACAGGGCCTAACACTGAAGCTTTCTTT.

The V and J genes are TRBV11-1 and TRBJ2-1; 7 bases align to TRBD2. Trimming at V came to 0 bases and at J to 4 bases, leaving 3 bases not matched to a gene. CDR3 size: 15 residues. Germline V gene data show CDR1 as SGHAT and CDR2 as FQDESV (reference sequence). The CDR3 reads CASSLAAAGYNEQFF. For the CDR3, the DNA is TGTGCCAGCAGCTTAGCGGCAGCGGGGTACAATGAGCAGTTCTTC.

This clone was seen a few times. This rearrangement joins TRBV2 to TRBJ2-1; D not certain. This CDR3 region has 11 residues. CDR1 is SNHLY, CDR2 FYNNEI, per germline. Trimming left V 9 bases short and J 4 bases short, with 7 bases between. CDR3 DNA sequence: TGTGCCAGTGTTCGGTACAATGAGCAGTTCTTC. Protein product: CASVRYNEQFF.

This clone showed up just a few times. The chain uses TRBV7-6 and TRBJ2-5, with TRBD2 matching 7 bases. The J segment lost 0 bases and the V segment lost 0 bases, leaving 1 base of the junction unmatched. This CDR3 region has 15 residues. Per germline, CDR1 SGHVS and CDR2 FNYEAQ. The CDR3 region has the DNA TGTGCCAGCAGCTTAGCTGGGACTAACCAAGAGACCCAGTACTTC. Translating gives CASSLAGTNQETQYF.

The rearrangement joins TRBV7-2 to TRBJ2-7, with 11 bases matching TRBD2. J was trimmed by 4 bases and V by 5 bases; bases with no gene match: 13. The CDR3 is made up of 17 amino acids. CDR1 is SGHTA, CDR2 FQGNSA, per germline. Written as DNA, the CDR3 is TGTGCCAGCAGCGTTCCTGACCGACTAGCGGGGCCATACGAGCAGTACTTC. Translation gives CASSVPDRLAGPYEQYF.

This chain uses TRBV28 with TRBJ1-1, with D possibly TRBD1 on 5 matching bases. Germline-derived CDR1 and CDR2 are MDHEN and SYDVKM. There are 13 residues in the CDR3. V was pared by 8 bases and J by 5 bases, with 15 bases between. The CDR3 DNA is TGTGCCAGCCGGGGGGGGAGGTGGACTGAAGCTTTCTTT. Translating it yields CASRGGRWTEAFF.

The CDR3, as DNA: TGCAGCGTGCTCGATCCTGGCCAAAAACTGTTTTTT. Translation: CSVLDPGQKLFF. The chain has TRBV29-1 and TRBJ1-4; D gene uncertain. V was cut by 6 bases and J by 9 bases, with 14 bases left in between. Per germline, CDR1 SQVTM and CDR2 ANQGSEA. The CDR3 length is 12 residues.

This sequence joins TRBV9 and TRBJ1-2, with unresolved D. Trimming removed 3 bases from V and 4 bases from J, with 10 bases in between. Germline-derived CDR1 and CDR2 are SGDLS and YYNGEE. There are 13 residues in the CDR3. CDR3: CASSASEFYGYTF. The CDR3 DNA reads TGTGCCAGCAGCGCCTCCGAGTTCTATGGCTACACCTTC.

This chain links TRBV6-2 or TRBV6-3 with TRBJ2-5, with D perhaps matching TRBD2 (5 bases). Germline-derived CDR1 and CDR2 are MNHEY and SVGEGT. This CDR3 has 15 residues. Trimming pared 5 bases from V and 4 bases from J, leaving 17 bases between. The CDR3 nucleotides read TGTGCCAGCAGTAAAGGTCCCCTAGAGGGAGAGACCCAGTACTTC. Protein: CASSKGPLEGETQYF.

The count of this clone is one. V and J are TRBV5-1 and TRBJ2-7; D perhaps matches TRBD2 (6 bases). The CDR3 is made up of 15 amino acids. The germline V and J ends were trimmed by 3 bases and 3 bases, with 16 bases remaining between them. Germline CDR1 is SGHRS and CDR2 is YFSETQ. CDR3 sequence (DNA): TGCGCCAGCAGCTCTGGGCCGGGAGAGCTCTACGAGCAGTACTTC. Protein: CASSSGPGELYEQYF.

The rearrangement joins TRBV30 to TRBJ1-2, with 7 nucleotides matching TRBD1. From germline, CDR1 is GTSNPN and CDR2 SVGIG (reference sequence). J was trimmed by 7 bases and V by 5 bases; bases with no gene match: 7. The CDR3 is 12 residues long. This CDR3 is CAWRDRRGGYTF. The DNA for the CDR3 is TGTGCCTGGCGGGACAGACGAGGTGGCTACACCTTC.

The chain joins TRBV7-6 to TRBJ1-1, with 11 bases matching TRBD1. Germline CDR1 and CDR2: SGHVS and FNYEAQ. The CDR3 is 16 residues long. V dropped 5 bases and J dropped 0; count of bases not matched to a gene: 5. CDR3 loop: CASSPWTGGMNTEAFF. The CDR3, as DNA: TGTGCCAGCAGCCCATGGACAGGGGGCATGAACACTGAAGCTTTCTTT.

In this sample, this clone turned up once. The chain links TRBV7-2 to TRBJ2-5; TRBD2 might be the D (6 bases). The CDR3 extends over 14 amino acids. From germline, CDR1 is SGHTA and CDR2 FQGNSA. V was pared by 4 bases and J by 4 bases, with 13 bases between. CDR3 protein: CASSSTQAGETQYF. The CDR3 nucleotides read TGTGCCAGCAGCTCCACACAAGCGGGAGAGACCCAGTACTTC.

This rearrangement joins TRBV19 to TRBJ1-1, with a possible D match to TRBD1 (5 bases). The ends were cut back, 3 bases at V and 1 base at J, with 15 bases in the middle. There are 16 residues in the CDR3. In germline, CDR1 is LNHDA, CDR2 SQIVND (reference sequence). For the CDR3, the DNA is TGTGCCAGTAGTATTTTTTTAAGACAGTCGAACACTGAAGCTTTCTTT. Protein: CASSIFLRQSNTEAFF.

This clone occurred a few times. The V and J genes are TRBV11-2 and TRBJ1-1; a weak D match, TRBD1 (5 bases). Trimming removed 3 bases from V and 7 bases from J, with 12 bases in between. The CDR3 totals 13 residues. Per the germline V gene, CDR1 is SGHAT and CDR2 is FQNNGV. The CDR3 coding sequence is TGTGCCAGCAGCTTGGCAGGGAGGGTTGAAGCTTTCTTT. Amino acid sequence: CASSLAGRVEAFF.

J is TRBJ1-1 and V is TRBV27; unclear D gene. Germline CDR1 MNHEY, CDR2 SMNVEV (reference sequence). This CDR3 has 13 amino acids. The V end lost 8 bases, the J end lost 2 bases, and 12 bases lay between the germline ends. The CDR3 loop reads CASWTGFNTEAFF. The CDR3 bases are TGTGCCAGCTGGACGGGGTTTAACACTGAAGCTTTCTTT.

This rearrangement joins TRBV11-2 to TRBJ1-2, with D uncertain. V was cut by 4 bases and J by 8 bases, with 11 bases left in between. The CDR3 totals 12 residues. Germline-derived CDR1 and CDR2 are SGHAT and FQNNGV. For the CDR3, the DNA is TGTGCCAGCAGCTCCTCCTGGGAGGGCTACACCTTC. Protein: CASSSSWEGYTF.

This clone was picked up one time. V usage is TRBV7-2 and J usage is TRBJ2-3, with 10 bases identical to TRBD2. Germline assignment: CDR1 SGHTA and CDR2 FQGNSA. The junction had 18 bases not matched to a gene; V was cut back by 3 bases and J by 15 bases. The CDR3 is made up of 16 amino acids. CDR3 in amino acids: CASSFYQVKAGGAPYF. CDR3 bases: TGTGCCAGCAGCTTCTATCAAGTTAAAGCGGGAGGGGCCCCTTATTTT.

In its sample, this clone was seen once. This chain joins TRBV4-3 and TRBJ1-1; D not resolved. The CDR3 runs 14 residues. Germline CDR1 is LGHNA and CDR2 is YSLEER. V gave up 4 bases and J gave up 0 bases, with 9 bases separating them. The CDR3 spells CASSPHEVNTEAFF. In DNA form, the CDR3 reads TGCGCCAGCAGCCCCCATGAGGTGAACACTGAAGCTTTCTTT.

The chain combines TRBV28 with TRBJ2-7; 8 nucleotides match TRBD2. This CDR3 is built from 16 residues. The junction had 8 bases not matched to a gene; V was cut back by 2 bases and J by 2 bases. The germline V gene encodes CDR1 MDHEN and CDR2 SYDVKM. CDR3 DNA sequence: TGTGCCAGCAGTTTACCCCGGGGGGGAGGTCCCTACGAGCAGTACTTC. Protein product: CASSLPRGGGPYEQYF.